The clone carrying this T cell receptor beta chain was detected a few times. CDR1 is SGDLS and CDR2 is YYNGEE in the germline V gene. The CDR3 consists of 16 residues. The junction had 13 bases not matched to a gene; V was cut back by 4 bases and J by 4 bases. TCRdb redid the calling of the RT-PCR reads with MiXCR, one entry per CDR3 protein. The table has 550,000 to 750,000 distinct CDR3 sequences, 12% to 15% seen once; the top ten hold roughly 4%. The TCR sequence derives from a female donor in good health, serving as a healthy control. The chain carries TRBV9 and TRBJ2-7; 8 nucleotides align to TRBD1. Material for sequencing was memory CD4+ T cells from blood. This chain's CDR3 is CASSKTKGQEPYEQYF. The CDR3 DNA reads TGTGCCAGCAGCAAAACCAAGGGACAGGAGCCATACGAGCAGTACTTC. Full variable domain (outside the CDR3, taken from reference TRBV9 and TRBJ2-7): DSGVTQTPKHLITATGQRVTLRCSPRSGDLSVYWYQQSLDQGLQFLIQYYNGEERAKGNILERFSAQQFPDLHSELNLSSLELGDSALYFCASSKTKGQEPYEQYFGPGTRLTVT.